These 2 T cell receptor beta chains came from one sample sequenced in a study of identical twins. TCRdb re-called the 5' RACE reads with MiXCR, one entry per CDR3 protein. Here the sample spans about 530,000 distinct CDR3 sequences, approximately 14% being singletons. The sample was also reused in another study, on yellow fever vaccine responses in identical twins.

The sample taken for sequencing was CD4+ T cells sorted from blood. These receptors all come from a woman aged 18-30 years in good health.

The V call is TRBV7-6, the J call TRBJ1-1, with a possible D match to TRBD1 (6 bases). V lost 8 bases to trimming and J lost 0 bases, with 16 bases between them. Germline V gene lookup returns CDR1 SGHVS and CDR2 FNYEAQ. This CDR3 is built from 15 residues. CDR3 residues: CASSREAGVNTEAFF. For the CDR3, the DNA is TGTGCCAGCTCCAGGGAGGCAGGGGTGAACACTGAAGCTTTCTTT.

The chain has TRBV9 and TRBJ1-2; D possibly corresponds to TRBD1 (6 bases). Germline lookup yields CDR1 SGDLS and CDR2 YYNGEE. The V gene lost 3 bases and the J gene lost 4 bases, with 10 bases spanning the gap. The CDR3 has 13 amino acids. The CDR3 protein is CASSATGTYGYTF. CDR3 nucleotide sequence: TGTGCCAGCAGCGCCACAGGGACCTATGGCTACACCTTC.